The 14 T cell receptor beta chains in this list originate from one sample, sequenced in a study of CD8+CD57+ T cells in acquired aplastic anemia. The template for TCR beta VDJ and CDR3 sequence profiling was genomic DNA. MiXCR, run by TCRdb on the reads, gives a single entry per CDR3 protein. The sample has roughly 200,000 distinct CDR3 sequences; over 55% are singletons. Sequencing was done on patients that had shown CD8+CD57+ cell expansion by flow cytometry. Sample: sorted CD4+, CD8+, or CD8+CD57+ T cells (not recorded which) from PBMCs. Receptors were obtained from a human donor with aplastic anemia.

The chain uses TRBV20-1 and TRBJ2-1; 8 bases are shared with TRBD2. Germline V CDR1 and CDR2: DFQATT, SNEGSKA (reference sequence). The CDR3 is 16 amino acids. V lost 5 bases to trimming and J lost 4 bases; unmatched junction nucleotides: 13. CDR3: CSAPSEAGGAYNEQFF. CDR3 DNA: TGCAGTGCTCCCTCAGAGGCGGGAGGCGCTTACAATGAGCAGTTCTTC.

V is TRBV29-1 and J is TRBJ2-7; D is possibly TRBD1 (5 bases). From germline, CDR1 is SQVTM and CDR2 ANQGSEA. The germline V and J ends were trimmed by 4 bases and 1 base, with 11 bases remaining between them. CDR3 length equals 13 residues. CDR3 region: CSVGTRQSYEQYF. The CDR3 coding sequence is TGCAGCGTTGGTACCCGACAGTCCTACGAGCAGTACTTC.

CDR3 nucleotides: TGTGCCAGCAGCCCACAGGGGGCAGGCGTGTTGGAGGTCTATGGCTACACCTTC. This gives the protein CASSPQGAGVLEVYGYTF. This chain joins TRBV5-6 and TRBJ1-2; 9 nucleotides agree with TRBD1. Per germline, CDR1 SGHDT and CDR2 YYEEEE. V dropped 4 bases and J dropped 4; count of bases not matched to a gene: 17. The CDR3 runs 18 residues.

The CDR3 sequence: CASSLSQASTYEQYF. CDR3 DNA: TGTGCCAGCAGCTTATCGCAGGCGAGCACCTACGAGCAGTACTTC. This rearrangement joins TRBV7-6 to TRBJ2-7; D gene ambiguous. Between the trimmed V and J ends, which lost 2 bases and 2 bases, there was a span of 13 bases. CDR3 size: 15 residues. Germline CDR1 SGHVS, CDR2 FNYEAQ.

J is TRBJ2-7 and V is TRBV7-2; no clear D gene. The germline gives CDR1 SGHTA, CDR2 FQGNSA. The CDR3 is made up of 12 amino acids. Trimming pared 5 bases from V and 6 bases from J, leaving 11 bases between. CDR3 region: CASSTLISEQYF. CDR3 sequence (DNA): TGTGCCAGCAGCACGTTAATAAGCGAGCAGTACTTC.

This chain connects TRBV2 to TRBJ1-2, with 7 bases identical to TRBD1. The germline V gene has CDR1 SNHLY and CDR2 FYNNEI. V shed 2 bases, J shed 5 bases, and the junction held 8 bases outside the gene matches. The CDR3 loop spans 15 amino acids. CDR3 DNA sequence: TGTGCCAGCAGTGAAACAGGGGACTTCTCTTATGGCTACACCTTC. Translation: CASSETGDFSYGYTF.

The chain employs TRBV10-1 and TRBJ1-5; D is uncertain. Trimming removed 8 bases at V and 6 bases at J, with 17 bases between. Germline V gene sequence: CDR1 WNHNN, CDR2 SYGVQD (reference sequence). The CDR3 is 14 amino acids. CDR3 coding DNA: TGCGCCAGCTCAGCGGCGGGCTTTATTCAGCCCCAGCATTTT. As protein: CASSAAGFIQPQHF.

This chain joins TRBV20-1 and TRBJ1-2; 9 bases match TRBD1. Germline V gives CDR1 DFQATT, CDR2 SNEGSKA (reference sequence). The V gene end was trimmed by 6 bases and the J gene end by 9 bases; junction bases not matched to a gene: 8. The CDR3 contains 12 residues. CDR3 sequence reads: CSAITGQGSYTF. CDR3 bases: TGCAGTGCCATTACGGGACAGGGTAGCTACACCTTC.

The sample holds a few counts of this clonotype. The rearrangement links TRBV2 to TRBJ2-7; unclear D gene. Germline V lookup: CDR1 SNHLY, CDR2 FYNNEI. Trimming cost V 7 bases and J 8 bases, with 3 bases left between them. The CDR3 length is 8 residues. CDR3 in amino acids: CASNKQYF. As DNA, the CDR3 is TGTGCCAGCAACAAGCAGTACTTC.

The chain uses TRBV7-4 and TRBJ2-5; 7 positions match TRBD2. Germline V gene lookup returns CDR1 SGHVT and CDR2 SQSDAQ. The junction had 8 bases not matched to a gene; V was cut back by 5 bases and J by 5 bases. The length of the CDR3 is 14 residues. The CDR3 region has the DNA TGTGCCAGCAGCCAAATGGGGGGGAGTGAGACCCAGTACTTC. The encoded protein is CASSQMGGSETQYF.

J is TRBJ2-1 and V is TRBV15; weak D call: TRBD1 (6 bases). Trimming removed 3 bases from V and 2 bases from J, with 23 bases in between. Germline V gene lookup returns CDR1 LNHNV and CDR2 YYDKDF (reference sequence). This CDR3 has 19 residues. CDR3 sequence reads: CATSSSRSGEGVPYNEQFF. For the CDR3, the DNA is TGTGCCACCAGCAGCTCCAGGTCGGGTGAGGGGGTGCCCTACAATGAGCAGTTCTTC.

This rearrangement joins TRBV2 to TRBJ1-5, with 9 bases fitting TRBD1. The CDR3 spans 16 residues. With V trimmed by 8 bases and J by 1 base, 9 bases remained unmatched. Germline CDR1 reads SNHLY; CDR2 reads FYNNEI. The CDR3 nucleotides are TGTGCCAGCGAGACCGGGACAGGGAGAAGCAATCAGCCCCAGCATTTT. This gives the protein CASETGTGRSNQPQHF.

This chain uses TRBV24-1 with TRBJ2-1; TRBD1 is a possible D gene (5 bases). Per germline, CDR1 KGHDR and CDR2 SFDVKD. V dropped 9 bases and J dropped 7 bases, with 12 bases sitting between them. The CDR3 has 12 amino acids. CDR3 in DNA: TGTGCCACCTCAGGGCCTTTTAATGAGCAGTTCTTC. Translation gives CATSGPFNEQFF.

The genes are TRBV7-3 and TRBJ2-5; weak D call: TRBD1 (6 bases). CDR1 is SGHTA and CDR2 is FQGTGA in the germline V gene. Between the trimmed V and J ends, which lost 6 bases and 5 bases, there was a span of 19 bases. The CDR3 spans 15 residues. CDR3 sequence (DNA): TGTGCCAGCAGTTTATCTCGGACAGTATCGGAGACCCAGTACTTC. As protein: CASSLSRTVSETQYF.